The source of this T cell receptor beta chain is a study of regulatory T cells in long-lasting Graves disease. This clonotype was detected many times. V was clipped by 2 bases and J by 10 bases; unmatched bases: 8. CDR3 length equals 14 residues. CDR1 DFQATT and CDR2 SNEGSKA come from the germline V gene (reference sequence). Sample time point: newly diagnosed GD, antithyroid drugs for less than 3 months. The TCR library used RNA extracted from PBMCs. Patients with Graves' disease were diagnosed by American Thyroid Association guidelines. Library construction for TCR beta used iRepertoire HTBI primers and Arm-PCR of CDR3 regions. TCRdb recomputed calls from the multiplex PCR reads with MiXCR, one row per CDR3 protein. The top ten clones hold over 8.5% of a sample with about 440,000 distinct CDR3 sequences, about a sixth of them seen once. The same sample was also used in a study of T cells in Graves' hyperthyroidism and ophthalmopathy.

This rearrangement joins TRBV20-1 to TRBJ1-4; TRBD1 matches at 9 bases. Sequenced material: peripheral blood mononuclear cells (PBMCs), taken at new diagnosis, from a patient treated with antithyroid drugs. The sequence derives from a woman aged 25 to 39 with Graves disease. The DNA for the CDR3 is TGCAGTGCTAGAAAGGGACAGGGAGTCGGAAAACTGTTTTTT. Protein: CSARKGQGVGKLFF.